Below, 26 T cell receptor beta chains from the same sample are listed, as sequenced in a study of T cells after yellow fever vaccination. TCRdb re-analysed the 5' RACE reads in MiXCR, keeping a single row per CDR3 protein. This sample has 450,000 to 600,000 distinct CDR3 sequences, with 17% found just once. The input for sequencing was PBMCs, taken about 5 days after the first yellow fever vaccination. The receptors shown here come from a man between 18 and 35 years old who received the YFV17D yellow fever vaccine.

V gene TRBV28 combines with J gene TRBJ1-5; D is ambiguous. CDR3 length: 15 amino acids. The V gene lost 2 bases and the J gene lost 2 bases, with 10 bases spanning the gap. Germline V gene sequence: CDR1 MDHEN, CDR2 SYDVKM. CDR3 amino acids: CASSLGTPGNQPQHF. CDR3 in DNA: TGTGCCAGCAGTTTAGGTACCCCAGGCAATCAGCCCCAGCATTTT.

This clonotype was counted a few times. J is TRBJ1-1 and V is TRBV29-1; no clear D gene. Germline V gives CDR1 SQVTM, CDR2 ANQGSEA. This CDR3 has 13 residues. V dropped 1 base and J dropped 1 base, with 7 bases sitting between them. CDR3 sequence reads: CSVEVGRNTEAFF. The CDR3 DNA reads TGCAGCGTTGAAGTAGGCAGGAACACTGAAGCTTTCTTT. The complete variable domain, with remaining parts taken from reference TRBV29-1 and TRBJ1-1, reads SAVISQKPSRDICQRGTSLTIQCQVDSQVTMMFWYRQQPGQSLTLIATANQGSEATYESGFVIDKFPISRPNLTFSTLTVSNMSPEDSSIYLCSVEVGRNTEAFFGQGTRLTVV.

The chain links TRBV6-5 to TRBJ2-3; D ambiguous. The CDR3 is made up of 14 amino acids. Trimming stripped 2 bases from V and 0 bases from J, with 6 bases between. Per germline, CDR1 MNHEY and CDR2 SVGAGI. This chain's CDR3 is CASSYGQSTDTQYF. Here the CDR3 DNA reads TGTGCCAGCAGTTACGGGCAAAGCACAGATACGCAGTATTTT.

The chain recombines TRBV9 with TRBJ2-3; weak D call: TRBD2 (5 bases). Trimming pared 3 bases from V and 0 bases from J, leaving 11 bases between. The CDR3 sequence is 15 residues long. In germline, CDR1 is SGDLS, CDR2 YYNGEE. In DNA, the CDR3 is TGTGCCAGCAGCGCCGGCTGGACTAGCACAGATACGCAGTATTTT. Its protein is CASSAGWTSTDTQYF.

The V gene is TRBV15, the J gene TRBJ1-1, with 8 positions matching TRBD1. Unmatched junction bases numbered 8, after V lost 7 bases and J lost 4 bases. The length of the CDR3 is 14 residues. Germline V gene lookup returns CDR1 LNHNV and CDR2 YYDKDF (reference sequence). CDR3 region: CATTTGVEITEAFF. Here the CDR3 DNA reads TGTGCCACCACGACAGGGGTGGAGATCACTGAAGCTTTCTTT.

This clonotype came up a few times. DNA of the CDR3: TGTGCCAGCAGGGTTGGGACAGGGGTTACTGAAGCTTTCTTT. Protein product: CASRVGTGVTEAFF. This chain uses TRBV6-1 with TRBJ1-1; 10 nucleotides agree with TRBD1. The V gene's germline CDR1 is MNHNS and CDR2 SASEGT. The ends lost 6 bases at V and 5 bases at J; junction bases unmatched: 6. This CDR3 has 14 amino acids.

This chain joins TRBV5-1 and TRBJ2-3; possible D gene TRBD2, 6 bases. V was trimmed by 6 bases and J by 3 bases, leaving 23 bases between them. The CDR3 has 17 residues. Germline CDR1 and CDR2: SGHRS and YFSETQ. CDR3 sequence reads: CASNPAGGPDPTDTQYF. CDR3 DNA sequence: TGCGCCAGCAATCCAGCCGGGGGTCCCGACCCTACAGATACGCAGTATTTT.

This sequence joins TRBV7-8 and TRBJ2-3; D possibly corresponds to TRBD1 (5 bases). V lost 2 bases to trimming and J lost 2 bases, with 11 bases between them. Per the germline V gene, CDR1 is SGHVS and CDR2 is FQNEAQ. The CDR3 has 15 amino acids. This CDR3 reads CASSLSQGVTDTQYF. For the CDR3, the DNA is TGTGCCAGCAGCTTAAGTCAGGGCGTCACAGATACGCAGTATTTT.

The rearrangement links TRBV7-2 to TRBJ2-7, with D maybe TRBD2 (7 bases). The CDR3 extends over 14 amino acids. The germline CDR1 and CDR2 sequences are SGHTA and FQGNSA. The V end lost 5 bases, the J end lost 6 bases, and 17 bases lay between the germline ends. The chain's CDR3 is CASSAWGGRVEQYF. The CDR3 DNA reads as TGTGCCAGCAGCGCCTGGGGGGGCAGGGTCGAGCAGTACTTC.

The rearrangement joins TRBV7-3 to TRBJ2-3, with TRBD2 identical over 7 bases. V gave up 8 bases and J gave up 0 bases; unmatched junction bases: 5. The CDR3 runs to 14 residues. The germline V gene encodes CDR1 SGHTA and CDR2 FQGTGA. Written as DNA, the CDR3 is TGTGCCAGCGGGAGCGGGGCAAGCACAGATACGCAGTATTTT. Translating gives CASGSGASTDTQYF.

This chain uses TRBV5-1 with TRBJ2-3; possibly TRBD1 for D (5 bases). Trimming left V 4 bases short and J 4 bases short, with 19 bases between. Germline-derived CDR1 and CDR2 are SGHRS and YFSETQ. The CDR3 spans 16 residues. The CDR3: CASSEKPGIRADTQYF. The DNA of the CDR3 is TGCGCCAGCAGCGAGAAACCAGGGATACGAGCAGATACGCAGTATTTT.

The CDR3 sequence is CASSLTGGSEQYF. Written as DNA, the CDR3 is TGTGCCAGTAGTCTGACAGGGGGCTCCGAGCAGTACTTC. The chain is built from TRBV19 and TRBJ2-7; 10 bases map to TRBD1. This CDR3 spans 13 amino acids. Trimming at V came to 5 bases and at J to 6 bases, leaving 4 bases not matched to a gene. CDR1 is LNHDA and CDR2 is SQIVND in the germline V gene (reference sequence).

This clonotype was counted between two and nine times. This chain connects TRBV6-2 or TRBV6-3 to TRBJ2-1, with 9 bases matching TRBD1. The CDR3 has 15 residues. After removal of 2 bases from V and 8 bases from J, the junction contained 7 bases not matched to a gene. Germline CDR1 MNHEY, CDR2 SVGEGT. The CDR3 protein is CASSYLTGDRDEQFF. CDR3 nucleotide sequence: TGTGCCAGCAGTTACCTCACTGGGGACAGGGATGAGCAGTTCTTC.

The genes are TRBV6-1 and TRBJ2-1; 14 nucleotides line up with TRBD2. After removal of 5 bases from V and 0 bases from J, the junction contained 9 bases not matched to a gene. This CDR3 is 19 amino acids long. Germline CDR1 reads MNHNS; CDR2 reads SASEGT. The CDR3 reads CASSLGTSGGQSSYNEQFF. The CDR3 DNA reads as TGTGCCAGCAGTCTCGGGACTAGCGGGGGCCAGAGCTCCTACAATGAGCAGTTCTTC.

V gene TRBV12-3 or TRBV12-4 combines with J gene TRBJ1-3; no clear D. The CDR3 has 15 residues. Trimming shortened V by 8 bases and J by 0 bases, and 14 bases separated the two germline ends. The CDR3 reads CASRLDGLSGNTIYF. The CDR3 DNA reads as TGTGCCAGCCGGCTGGACGGTCTCTCTGGAAACACCATATATTTT.

This rearrangement joins TRBV15 to TRBJ1-4; D ambiguous. This CDR3 spans 18 amino acids. Germline loops: CDR1 LNHNV, CDR2 YYDKDF (reference sequence). V was clipped by 0 bases and J by 0 bases, with 14 bases between them. The CDR3: CATSRDPSRDSTNEKLFF. The DNA for the CDR3 is TGTGCCACCAGCAGAGATCCCTCCCGCGATTCAACTAATGAAAAACTGTTTTTT.

In nucleotides, the CDR3 is TGCGCCAGCAGCCATTGGGACAGGGGCTACAATGAGCAGTTCTTC. It is translated as CASSHWDRGYNEQFF. The chain combines TRBV4-1 with TRBJ2-1, with TRBD1 matching 10 bases. The CDR3 loop spans 15 amino acids. The trim removed 3 bases at V and 3 bases at J, leaving 2 bases unmatched. Germline CDR1 is MGHRA and CDR2 is YSYEKL.

About this clonotype itself: One end of the junction is discordant with germline, which a read error may explain. The chain has TRBV19 and TRBJ1-1; 7 bases fit TRBD1. The CDR3 extends over 12 amino acids. Germline CDR1 reads LNHDA; CDR2 reads SQIVND (reference sequence). The CDR3 spells CASIGGGSGASF. The DNA for the CDR3 is TGTGCCAGTATTGGAGGGGGCTCAGGGGCTTCCTTT.

The chain couples TRBV7-2 to TRBJ2-7; D is perhaps TRBD2 (6 bases). This CDR3 has 15 amino acids. V was cut by 2 bases and J by 1 base, with 12 bases left in between. CDR1 is SGHTA and CDR2 is FQGNSA in the germline V gene. The CDR3 DNA is TGTGCCAGCAGCTTAATGCCTAGCGTGTCCTACGAGCAGTACTTC. Its protein product is CASSLMPSVSYEQYF.

The rearrangement links TRBV5-6 to TRBJ1-1; the D gene is possibly TRBD1 (5 bases). Germline V gives CDR1 SGHDT, CDR2 YYEEEE. The ends were cut back, 5 bases at V and 4 bases at J, with 12 bases in the middle. This CDR3 is built from 13 residues. The CDR3, as DNA: TGTGCCAGCAGGTGGGGGGAAATCACTGAAGCTTTCTTT. It yields the protein CASRWGEITEAFF.

Only a few counts were recorded for this clonotype. The chain links TRBV18 to TRBJ1-2; maybe TRBD1 (5 bases). The CDR3 totals 14 residues. V was clipped by 3 bases and J by 4 bases, with 12 bases between them. Germline loops: CDR1 KGHSH, CDR2 LQKENI. This chain's CDR3 is CASSPRSGVYGYTF. The DNA of the CDR3 is TGTGCCAGCTCACCGCGGTCGGGGGTCTATGGCTACACCTTC.

This clonotype was counted only a few times. The chain uses TRBV6-2 or TRBV6-3 and TRBJ2-7; D ambiguous. The CDR3 is 14 amino acids. Trimming stripped 0 bases from V and 3 bases from J, with 9 bases between. The germline V gene encodes CDR1 MNHEY and CDR2 SVGEGT. The CDR3 DNA reads as TGTGCCAGCAGTTACTCCGGCACCTACTACGAGCAGTACTTC. It translates to CASSYSGTYYEQYF.

This clonotype was counted between two and nine times. This chain links TRBV12-3 or TRBV12-4 with TRBJ2-7; 8 bases line up with TRBD1. The CDR3 length is 18 residues. Trimming took 4 bases from V and 1 from J; bases not matched to a gene: 15. The CDR3 sequence: CASSSGPRGPRPSYEQYF. DNA for the CDR3: TGTGCCAGCAGTTCAGGACCCAGGGGGCCGAGGCCTTCCTACGAGCAGTACTTC.

This chain connects TRBV9 to TRBJ2-2, with D perhaps TRBD2 (7 bases). V was trimmed by 2 bases and J by 7 bases, leaving 12 bases between them. CDR3 length: 14 amino acids. Germline V CDR1 and CDR2: SGDLS, YYNGEE. The CDR3 here is CASSVGGLGGELFF. The CDR3 bases are TGTGCCAGCAGCGTCGGGGGGCTTGGCGGGGAGCTGTTTTTT.

This clonotype was seen at least ten times. V usage is TRBV12-3 or TRBV12-4 and J usage is TRBJ1-5; D might be TRBD1 (5 bases). The CDR3 has 16 residues. V lost 5 bases, J lost 7 bases, and 21 bases lay in between. The CDR3 nucleotides read TGTGCCAGCAGTCCCCCCCTGCTGGGGGTCTACCAGCCCCAGCATTTT. As protein: CASSPPLLGVYQPQHF.

This clonotype appeared many times. V is TRBV1 and J is TRBJ2-3. TRBV1 is recorded as a pseudogene. The CDR3 contains 16 residues. CDR3 region: CTSSQDRVGDTDTQYF. The CDR3 nucleotides read TGCACCAGCAGCCAAGATCGGGTTGGGGACACAGATACGCAGTATTTT.